Each of the 15 T cell receptor beta chains below was sequenced from the same sample in a study of T-cell reconstitution after alpha-beta-depleted transplantation in children. As it was prepared, the TCRbeta library received unique molecular identifiers. TCRdb reanalysed the PCR reads using MiXCR and keeps one entry per CDR3 protein. This table has roughly 570,000 distinct CDR3 sequences, roughly 30% appearing once. The source was PBMCs, collected before TCRalphabeta/CD19-depleted stem cell transplant. The receptors stem from a boy under two years old with Wiskott-Aldrich syndrome, due to receive a stem cell transplant.

This clonotype was observed a handful of times. The J gene is TRBJ1-2, the V gene TRBV29-1; D uncertain. The germline gives CDR1 SQVTM, CDR2 ANQGSEA. The CDR3 covers 12 residues. The V end was cut by 5 bases, the J end by 1 base, with 8 bases between. CDR3 residues: CSVRTDNYGYTF. CDR3 DNA: TGCAGCGTTCGGACCGATAACTATGGCTACACCTTC.

The J gene is TRBJ2-7, the V gene TRBV29-1; D may match TRBD1 or TRBD2 (5 bases each). The CDR3 consists of 13 residues. Trimming left V 4 bases short and J 0 bases short, with 10 bases between. Germline CDR1 is SQVTM and CDR2 is ANQGSEA. The CDR3 DNA follows: TGCAGCGTTGTCCGGGGCAGCTCCTACGAGCAGTACTTC. It is translated as CSVVRGSSYEQYF.

CDR3 protein: CATSRAGREETQYF. The CDR3 nucleotides read TGTGCCACCAGCAGAGCGGGCAGGGAAGAGACCCAGTACTTC. The chain links TRBV15 to TRBJ2-5; possible D gene TRBD1, 5 bases. The germline CDR1 and CDR2 sequences are LNHNV and YYDKDF (reference sequence). This CDR3 has 14 amino acids. Between the trimmed V and J ends, which lost 1 base and 3 bases, there was a span of 9 bases.

This clonotype showed up just a few times. This chain links TRBV20-1 with TRBJ2-3; D may be TRBD1 or TRBD2 (5 bases each). V lost 2 bases to trimming and J lost 5 bases, with 11 bases between them. This CDR3 region has 13 residues. In germline, CDR1 is DFQATT, CDR2 SNEGSKA (reference sequence). Here the CDR3 reads CSARRGAVDTQYF. The CDR3 DNA reads as TGCAGTGCTAGACGGGGCGCGGTAGATACGCAGTATTTT.

The chain links TRBV5-1 to TRBJ2-1; 8 bases fit TRBD2. Germline V gene sequence: CDR1 SGHRS, CDR2 YFSETQ. CDR3 length: 16 amino acids. V was clipped by 2 bases and J by 1 base; unmatched bases: 5. The CDR3 DNA reads TGCGCCAGCAGCTTACTAGCGGTATCGTCCTACAATGAGCAGTTCTTC. Translated, it gives CASSLLAVSSYNEQFF.

This clonotype was seen a few times. This chain links TRBV27 with TRBJ2-7, with D unclear. This CDR3 is 11 amino acids long. The germline V gene has CDR1 MNHEY and CDR2 SMNVEV (reference sequence). V dropped 8 bases and J dropped 2 bases, with 7 bases sitting between them. The CDR3 bases are TGTGCCAGCTCCTTTCCCTACGAGCAGTACTTC. Translating gives CASSFPYEQYF.

The gene calls are TRBV5-4 and TRBJ2-3; 8 bases line up with TRBD2. CDR1 is SGHNT, CDR2 YYREEE, per germline (reference sequence). The CDR3 is 16 residues long. V was clipped by 3 bases and J by 1 base; unmatched bases: 7. The CDR3 region is CASSSVSGGGTDTQYF. The CDR3 DNA follows: TGTGCCAGCAGCTCCGTCAGCGGGGGCGGCACAGATACGCAGTATTTT.

This clonotype was seen a handful of times. The rearrangement links TRBV6-4 to TRBJ2-1; 7 bases are a match to TRBD2. Per the germline V gene, CDR1 is MRHNA and CDR2 is SNTAGT. J was trimmed by 5 bases and V by 5 bases; bases with no gene match: 18. The CDR3 spans 18 residues. CDR3 sequence: CASSKSGMIPTLNNEQFF. CDR3 nucleotide sequence: TGTGCCAGCAGTAAGAGCGGGATGATCCCAACCCTAAACAATGAGCAGTTCTTC.

This clonotype showed up just a few times. This chain joins TRBV12-3 or TRBV12-4 and TRBJ1-5, with TRBD1 matching 8 bases. The CDR3 extends over 13 amino acids. V shed 6 bases, J shed 4 bases, and the junction held 2 bases outside the gene matches. This chain's CDR3 is CASRRQGNQPQHF. CDR3 DNA sequence: TGTGCCAGCAGAAGACAGGGGAATCAGCCCCAGCATTTT.

This clonotype was seen only a few times. The V and J genes are TRBV7-9 and TRBJ1-2; D unresolved. V gave up 4 bases and J gave up 1 base, with 10 bases separating them. Germline V lookup: CDR1 SEHNR, CDR2 FQNEAQ (reference sequence). CDR3 length: 14 residues. The DNA for the CDR3 is TGTGCCAGCAGCTCGACTCCATTTAACTATGGCTACACCTTC. It is translated as CASSSTPFNYGYTF.

The V gene is TRBV5-8, the J gene TRBJ1-4; 12 nucleotides match TRBD1. Germline V lookup: CDR1 SGHTS, CDR2 YDEGEE. The CDR3 sequence is 17 residues long. V dropped 3 bases and J dropped 7; count of bases not matched to a gene: 10. The CDR3 is CASSWGQGAANIEKLFF. CDR3 bases: TGTGCCAGCAGCTGGGGACAGGGGGCGGCTAATATTGAAAAACTGTTTTTT.

This clonotype was counted a few times. The rearrangement links TRBV6-5 to TRBJ2-3, with D tentatively TRBD1 (5 bases). V was trimmed by 9 bases and J by 6 bases, leaving 13 bases between them. Germline V gene data show CDR1 as MNHEY and CDR2 as SVGAGI. The length of the CDR3 is 12 residues. CDR3 sequence (DNA): TGTGCCAGTTTTGGGGCGGCCGATACGCAGTATTTT. This codes for CASFGAADTQYF.

The rearrangement uses TRBV20-1 and TRBJ2-2, with D maybe TRBD1 (5 bases). Germline V gene lookup returns CDR1 DFQATT and CDR2 SNEGSKA (reference sequence). This CDR3 comprises 13 residues. Trimming pared 1 base from V and 8 bases from J, leaving 11 bases between. CDR3 in amino acids: CSARGGYGGELFF. The DNA of the CDR3 is TGCAGTGCTAGAGGGGGCTATGGTGGGGAGCTGTTTTTT.

This clonotype was counted ten times or more. This chain connects TRBV3-1 to TRBJ2-2, with 10 bases matching TRBD2. The V and J ends lost 1 base and 1 base, in that order; junction bases with no gene match: 0. The germline CDR1 and CDR2 sequences are LGHDT and YNNKEL (reference sequence). This CDR3 region has 16 residues. For the CDR3, the DNA is TGTGCCAGCAGCCAAGGACTAGCGGGGAACACCGGGGAGCTGTTTTTT. Translation gives CASSQGLAGNTGELFF.

The rearrangement uses TRBV6-5 and TRBJ2-1, with 8 bases that match TRBD2. V trimming: 0 bases; J trimming: 6 bases; junction bases outside the gene matches: 4. In germline, CDR1 is MNHEY, CDR2 SVGAGI. The length of the CDR3 is 15 residues. Here the CDR3 DNA reads TGTGCCAGCAGTTACTCTGGACTAGCATCCAATGAGCAGTTCTTC. Translated: CASSYSGLASNEQFF.